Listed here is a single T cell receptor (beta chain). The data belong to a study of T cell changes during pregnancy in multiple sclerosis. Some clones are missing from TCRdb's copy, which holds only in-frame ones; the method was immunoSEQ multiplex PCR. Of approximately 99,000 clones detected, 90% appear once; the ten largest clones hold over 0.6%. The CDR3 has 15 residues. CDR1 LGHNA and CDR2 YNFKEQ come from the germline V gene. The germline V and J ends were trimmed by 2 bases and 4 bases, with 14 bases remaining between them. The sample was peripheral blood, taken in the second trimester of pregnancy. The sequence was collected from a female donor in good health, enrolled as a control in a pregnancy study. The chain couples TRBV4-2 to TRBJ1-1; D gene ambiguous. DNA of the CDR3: TGTGCCAGCAGCCAATGGACGGGGTGGAGCACTGAAGCTTTCTTT. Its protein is CASSQWTGWSTEAFF.